This TCR beta chain was profiled in a study of OX40 agonist ivuxolimab in advanced cancers. A note on this clone: No antigen is known for it.

Study results and caveats: CD4+ T cells averaged fewer expanded clones than CD8+ T cells.

TCRdb keeps only in-frame clones here, not all; method: immunoSEQ multiplex PCR. The data contain several thousand clones, around 89% of them singletons. Unmatched junction bases numbered 2, after V lost 6 bases and J lost 5 bases. The CDR3 sequence is 12 residues long. CDR1 and CDR2 from the germline V gene are SNHLY and FYNNEI. Sequenced here: CD4+ or CD8+ T cells sorted from blood, sampled in a trial of the OX40 agonist ivuxolimab. The clonotype was recovered from an adult with an advanced solid tumor such as melanoma, head and neck, liver or kidney cancer. This chain links TRBV2 with TRBJ2-7, with TRBD1 matching over 9 bases. CDR3 loop: CASRDRGNEQYF. The CDR3 DNA is TGTGCCAGCAGGGACAGGGGAAACGAGCAGTACTTC.